This note documents a single T cell receptor beta chain sequence. In the same sample, other DNA sequences code for this CDR3. CDR3 length: 14 residues. Germline V gives CDR1 SQVTM, CDR2 ANQGSEA. Losses at the gene ends were 7 bases for V and 0 bases for J; bases not matched to a gene: 8. The data were taken from a study of cytomegalovirus exposure and HLA in healthy donors. Study overall: A data release that came early held some 79 million unique TCRs from HLA-typed donors.

PCR was performed using 60 Vbeta and 13 Jbeta primers. TCRdb's copy holds only in-frame clones and misses some; the assay was immunoSEQ multiplex PCR. The table has 100,000 to 150,000 clones, approximately 80% seen once. The source of this sequence is a man aged 40-49 years in good health and CMV-seronegative. The genes are TRBV29-1 and TRBJ1-1, with 7 positions matching TRBD1. Sequenced sample: PBMCs. CDR3 amino acids: CSAGTGALNTEAFF. Written as DNA, the CDR3 is TGCAGCGCGGGAACAGGGGCTTTGAACACTGAAGCTTTCTTT.